This T cell receptor beta chain was profiled in a study of preoperative IRX-2 immunotherapy in early breast cancer. Trimming cost V 5 bases and J 7 bases; bases outside gene matches: 7. The CDR3 is made up of 14 amino acids. The germline CDR1 and CDR2 sequences are MNHGY and SAAAGT. Noted treatment: preoperative locoregional IRX-2 cytokine immunotherapy. This phase Ib study tested locoregional IRX-2 cytokine immunotherapy given before surgery. The assay was immunoSEQ multiplex PCR, and TCRdb's table has in-frame clones only and misses some. The table includes 30,000 to 45,000 clones, roughly four fifths detected once.

The source of this sequence is a human donor with breast cancer. The material sequenced was lymph node tissue, taken after IRX-2 immunotherapy. The rearrangement joins TRBV6-8 to TRBJ1-4; 7 bases fit TRBD1. CDR3 loop: CASSATGVGEKLFF. CDR3 in DNA: TGTGCCAGCAGTGCAACAGGGGTGGGTGAAAAACTGTTTTTT.